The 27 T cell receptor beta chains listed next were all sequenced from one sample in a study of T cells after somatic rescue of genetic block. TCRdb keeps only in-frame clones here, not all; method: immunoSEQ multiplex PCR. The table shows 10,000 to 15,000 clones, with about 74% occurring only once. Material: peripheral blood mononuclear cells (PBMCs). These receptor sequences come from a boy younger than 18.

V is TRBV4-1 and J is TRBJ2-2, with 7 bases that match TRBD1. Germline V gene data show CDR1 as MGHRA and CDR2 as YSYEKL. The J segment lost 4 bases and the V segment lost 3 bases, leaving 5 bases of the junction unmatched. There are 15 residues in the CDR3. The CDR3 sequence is CASSQGPGGTGELFF. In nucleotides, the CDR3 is TGCGCCAGCAGCCAGGGACCAGGGGGCACCGGGGAGCTGTTTTTT.

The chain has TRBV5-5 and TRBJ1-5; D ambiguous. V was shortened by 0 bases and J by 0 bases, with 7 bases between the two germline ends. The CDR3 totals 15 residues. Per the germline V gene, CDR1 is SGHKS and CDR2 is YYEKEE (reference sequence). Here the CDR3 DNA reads TGTGCCAGCAGCTTGGGACCTAATAGCAATCAGCCCCAGCATTTT. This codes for CASSLGPNSNQPQHF.

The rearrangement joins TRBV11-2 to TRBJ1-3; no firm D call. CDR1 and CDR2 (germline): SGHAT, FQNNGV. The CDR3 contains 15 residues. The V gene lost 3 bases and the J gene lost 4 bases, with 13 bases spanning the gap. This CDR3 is CASSFPWAGGNTIYF. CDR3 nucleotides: TGTGCCAGCAGCTTTCCATGGGCCGGGGGAAACACCATATATTTT. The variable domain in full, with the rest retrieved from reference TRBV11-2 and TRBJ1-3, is EAGVAQSPRYKIIEKRQSVAFWCNPISGHATLYWYQQILGQGPKLLIQFQNNGVVDDSQLPKDRFSAERLKGVDSTLKIQPAKLEDSAVYLCASSFPWAGGNTIYFGEGSWLTVV.

The CDR3 bases are TGCGCCAGCAGCTTAGCAGGAACTAATGAAAAACTGTTTTTT. Translating it yields CASSLAGTNEKLFF. V and J are TRBV5-1 and TRBJ1-4; D is ambiguous. CDR3 length: 14 amino acids. The V end was cut by 2 bases, the J end by 1 base, with 6 bases between. Germline V gives CDR1 SGHRS, CDR2 YFSETQ.

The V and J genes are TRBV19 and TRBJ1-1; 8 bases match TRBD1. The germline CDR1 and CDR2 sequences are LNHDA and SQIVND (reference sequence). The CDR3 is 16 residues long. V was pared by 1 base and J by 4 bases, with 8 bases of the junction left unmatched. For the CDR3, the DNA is TGTGCCAGTAGTATAGGGACAGGGTACGGGAGCACTGAAGCTTTCTTT. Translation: CASSIGTGYGSTEAFF.

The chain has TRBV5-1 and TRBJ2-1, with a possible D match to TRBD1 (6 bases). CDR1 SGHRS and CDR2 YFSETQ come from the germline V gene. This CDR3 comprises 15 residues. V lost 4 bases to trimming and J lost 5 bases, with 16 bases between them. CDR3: CASSIAGTLNNEQFF. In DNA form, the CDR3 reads TGCGCCAGCAGCATAGCCGGGACACTCAACAATGAGCAGTTCTTC. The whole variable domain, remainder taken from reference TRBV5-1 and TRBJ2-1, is KAGVTQTPRYLIKTRGQQVTLSCSPISGHRSVSWYQQTPGQGLQFLFEYFSETQRNKGNFPGRFSGRQFSNSRSEMNVSTLELGDSALYLCASSIAGTLNNEQFFGPGTRLTVL.

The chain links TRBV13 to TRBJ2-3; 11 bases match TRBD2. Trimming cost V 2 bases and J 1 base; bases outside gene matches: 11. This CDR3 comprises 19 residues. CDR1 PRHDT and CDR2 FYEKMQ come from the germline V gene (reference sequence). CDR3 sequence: CASSLLPLGLAGGTDTQYF. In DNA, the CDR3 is TGTGCCAGCAGCTTACTCCCCCTCGGACTAGCGGGTGGCACAGATACGCAGTATTTT.

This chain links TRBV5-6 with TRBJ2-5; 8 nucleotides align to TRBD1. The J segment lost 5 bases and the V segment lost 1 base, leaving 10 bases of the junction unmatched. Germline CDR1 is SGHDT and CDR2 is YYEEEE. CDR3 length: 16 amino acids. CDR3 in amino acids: CASSLTPTGAGETQYF. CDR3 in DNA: TGTGCCAGCAGCTTGACCCCGACAGGGGCGGGGGAGACCCAGTACTTC.

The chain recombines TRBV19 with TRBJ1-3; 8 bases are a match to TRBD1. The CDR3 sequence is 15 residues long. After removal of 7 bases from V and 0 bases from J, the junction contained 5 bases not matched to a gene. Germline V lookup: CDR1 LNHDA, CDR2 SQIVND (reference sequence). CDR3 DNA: TGTGCCAGTATTTCTACAGGGGGCTCTGGAAACACCATATATTTT. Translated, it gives CASISTGGSGNTIYF. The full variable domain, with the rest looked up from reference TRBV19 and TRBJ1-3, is DGGITQSPKYLFRKEGQNVTLSCEQNLNHDAMYWYRQDPGQGLRLIYYSQIVNDFQKGDIAEGYSVSREKKESFPLTVTSAQKNPTAFYLCASISTGGSGNTIYFGEGSWLTVV.

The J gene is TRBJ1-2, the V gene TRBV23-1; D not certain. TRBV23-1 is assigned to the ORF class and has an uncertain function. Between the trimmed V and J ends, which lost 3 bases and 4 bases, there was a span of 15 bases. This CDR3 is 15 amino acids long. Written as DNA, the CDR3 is TGCGCCAGCAGTCAGCCCCCCTTGGGAGGCTATGGCTACACCTTC. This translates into CASSQPPLGGYGYTF.

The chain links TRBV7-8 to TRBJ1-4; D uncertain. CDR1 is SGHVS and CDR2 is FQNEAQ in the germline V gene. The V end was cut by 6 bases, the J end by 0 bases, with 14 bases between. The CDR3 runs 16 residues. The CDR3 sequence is CASRPSPRATNEKLFF. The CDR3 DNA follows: TGTGCCAGCAGACCCTCCCCGCGGGCAACTAATGAAAAACTGTTTTTT.

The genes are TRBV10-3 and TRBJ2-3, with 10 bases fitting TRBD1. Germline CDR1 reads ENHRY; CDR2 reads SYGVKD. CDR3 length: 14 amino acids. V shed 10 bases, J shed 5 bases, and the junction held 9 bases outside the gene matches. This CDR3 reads CATGDRGKEDTQYF. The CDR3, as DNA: TGTGCCACCGGGGACAGGGGAAAAGAAGATACGCAGTATTTT.

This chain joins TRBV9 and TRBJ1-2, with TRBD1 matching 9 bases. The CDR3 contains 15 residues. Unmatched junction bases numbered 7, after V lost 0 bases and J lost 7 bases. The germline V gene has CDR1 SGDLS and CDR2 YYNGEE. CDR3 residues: CASSVEGQGYGGYTF. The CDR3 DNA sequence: TGTGCCAGCAGCGTAGAGGGACAGGGTTATGGTGGCTACACCTTC.

CDR3 sequence: CASSEEQGTSTDTQYF. CDR3 sequence (DNA): TGTGCCAGCAGTGAGGAGCAAGGGACTAGCACAGATACGCAGTATTTT. V and J are TRBV6-1 and TRBJ2-3, with D possibly TRBD2 on 6 matching bases. The germline V and J ends were trimmed by 3 bases and 0 bases, with 13 bases remaining between them. The CDR3 has 16 residues. CDR1 MNHNS and CDR2 SASEGT come from the germline V gene.

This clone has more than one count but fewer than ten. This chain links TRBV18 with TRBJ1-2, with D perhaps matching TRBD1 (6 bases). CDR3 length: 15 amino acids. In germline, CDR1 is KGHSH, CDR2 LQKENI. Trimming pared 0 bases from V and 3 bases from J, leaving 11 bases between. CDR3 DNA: TGTGCCAGCTCACCACCCCAGGGGAAGGACTATGGCTACACCTTC. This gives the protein CASSPPQGKDYGYTF.

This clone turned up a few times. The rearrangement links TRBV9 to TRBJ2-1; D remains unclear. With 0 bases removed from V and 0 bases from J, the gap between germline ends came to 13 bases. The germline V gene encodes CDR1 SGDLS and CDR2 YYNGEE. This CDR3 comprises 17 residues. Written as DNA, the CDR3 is TGTGCCAGCAGCGTAGTACCGGTCCCTAGCTCCTACAATGAGCAGTTCTTC. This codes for CASSVVPVPSSYNEQFF.

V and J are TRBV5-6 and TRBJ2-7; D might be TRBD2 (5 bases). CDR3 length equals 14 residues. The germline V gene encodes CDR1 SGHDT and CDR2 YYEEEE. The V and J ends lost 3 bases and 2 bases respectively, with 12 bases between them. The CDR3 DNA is TGTGCCAGCAGCTGGACGGGAATAACCTACGAGCAGTACTTC. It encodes CASSWTGITYEQYF.

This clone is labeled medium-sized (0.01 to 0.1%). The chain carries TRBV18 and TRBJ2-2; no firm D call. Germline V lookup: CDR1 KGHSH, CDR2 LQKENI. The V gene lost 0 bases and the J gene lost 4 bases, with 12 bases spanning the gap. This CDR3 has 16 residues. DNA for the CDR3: TGTGCCAGCTCACCACCTTATATCTATCTCACCGGGGAGCTGTTTTTT. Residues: CASSPPYIYLTGELFF.

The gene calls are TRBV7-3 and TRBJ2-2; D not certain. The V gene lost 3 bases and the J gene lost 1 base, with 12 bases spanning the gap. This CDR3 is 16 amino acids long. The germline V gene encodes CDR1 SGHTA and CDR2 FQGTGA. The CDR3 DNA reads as TGTGCCAGCAGCTTGGGTGGGCAGGTGAACACCGGGGAGCTGTTTTTT. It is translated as CASSLGGQVNTGELFF.

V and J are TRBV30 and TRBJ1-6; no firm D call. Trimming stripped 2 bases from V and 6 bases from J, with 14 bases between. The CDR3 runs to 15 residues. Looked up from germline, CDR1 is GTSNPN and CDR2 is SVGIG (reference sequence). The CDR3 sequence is CAWSRSLAANSPLHF. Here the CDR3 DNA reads TGTGCCTGGAGTAGGTCGTTGGCAGCTAATTCACCCCTCCACTTT.

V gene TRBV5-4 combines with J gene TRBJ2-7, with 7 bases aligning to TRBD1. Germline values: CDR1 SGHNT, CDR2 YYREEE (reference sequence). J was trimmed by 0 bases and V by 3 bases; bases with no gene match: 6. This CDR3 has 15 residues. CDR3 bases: TGTGCCAGCAGCTCGACAGGGCTCCTCTCCTACGAGCAGTACTTC. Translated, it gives CASSSTGLLSYEQYF.

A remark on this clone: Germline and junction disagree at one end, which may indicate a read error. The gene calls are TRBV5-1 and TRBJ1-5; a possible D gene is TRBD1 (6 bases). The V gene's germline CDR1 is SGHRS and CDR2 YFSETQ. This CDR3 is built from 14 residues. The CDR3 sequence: CASSYRDNYQPQHF. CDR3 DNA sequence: TGTGCCAGCAGCTACCGGGACAACTATCAGCCCCAGCATTTT.

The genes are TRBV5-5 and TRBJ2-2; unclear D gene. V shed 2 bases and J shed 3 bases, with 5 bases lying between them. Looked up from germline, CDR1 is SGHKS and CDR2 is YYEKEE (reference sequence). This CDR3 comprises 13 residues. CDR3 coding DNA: TGTGCCAGCAGCTTTACGGACACCGGGGAGCTGTTTTTT. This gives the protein CASSFTDTGELFF.

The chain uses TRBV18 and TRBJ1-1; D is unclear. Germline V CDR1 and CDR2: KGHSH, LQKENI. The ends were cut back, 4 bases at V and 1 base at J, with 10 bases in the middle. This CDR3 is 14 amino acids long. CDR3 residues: CASSQVAENTEAFF. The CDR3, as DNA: TGTGCCAGCTCACAGGTGGCCGAGAACACTGAAGCTTTCTTT. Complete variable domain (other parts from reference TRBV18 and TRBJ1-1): NAGVMQNPRHLVRRRGQEARLRCSPMKGHSHVYWYRQLPEEGLKFMVYLQKENIIDESGMPKERFSAEFPKEGPSILRIQQVVRGDSAAYFCASSQVAENTEAFFGQGTRLTVV.

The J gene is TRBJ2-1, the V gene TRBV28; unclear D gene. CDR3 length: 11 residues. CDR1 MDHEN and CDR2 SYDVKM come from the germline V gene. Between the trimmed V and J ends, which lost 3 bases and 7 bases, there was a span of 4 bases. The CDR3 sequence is CASSFLNEQFF. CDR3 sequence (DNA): TGTGCCAGCAGTTTTTTGAATGAGCAGTTCTTC.

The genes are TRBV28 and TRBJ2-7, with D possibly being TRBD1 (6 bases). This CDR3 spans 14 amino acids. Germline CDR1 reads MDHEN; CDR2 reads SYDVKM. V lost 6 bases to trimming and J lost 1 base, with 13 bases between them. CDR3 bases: TGTGCCAGCAGCAAGACAGGTCGATCCTACGAGCAGTACTTC. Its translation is CASSKTGRSYEQYF.

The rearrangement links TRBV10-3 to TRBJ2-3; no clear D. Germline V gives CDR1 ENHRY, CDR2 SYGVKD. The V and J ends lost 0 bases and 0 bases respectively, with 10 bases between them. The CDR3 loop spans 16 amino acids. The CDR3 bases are TGTGCCATCAGTGAGTCGATGGCGGCTAGCACAGATACGCAGTATTTT. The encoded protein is CAISESMAASTDTQYF.